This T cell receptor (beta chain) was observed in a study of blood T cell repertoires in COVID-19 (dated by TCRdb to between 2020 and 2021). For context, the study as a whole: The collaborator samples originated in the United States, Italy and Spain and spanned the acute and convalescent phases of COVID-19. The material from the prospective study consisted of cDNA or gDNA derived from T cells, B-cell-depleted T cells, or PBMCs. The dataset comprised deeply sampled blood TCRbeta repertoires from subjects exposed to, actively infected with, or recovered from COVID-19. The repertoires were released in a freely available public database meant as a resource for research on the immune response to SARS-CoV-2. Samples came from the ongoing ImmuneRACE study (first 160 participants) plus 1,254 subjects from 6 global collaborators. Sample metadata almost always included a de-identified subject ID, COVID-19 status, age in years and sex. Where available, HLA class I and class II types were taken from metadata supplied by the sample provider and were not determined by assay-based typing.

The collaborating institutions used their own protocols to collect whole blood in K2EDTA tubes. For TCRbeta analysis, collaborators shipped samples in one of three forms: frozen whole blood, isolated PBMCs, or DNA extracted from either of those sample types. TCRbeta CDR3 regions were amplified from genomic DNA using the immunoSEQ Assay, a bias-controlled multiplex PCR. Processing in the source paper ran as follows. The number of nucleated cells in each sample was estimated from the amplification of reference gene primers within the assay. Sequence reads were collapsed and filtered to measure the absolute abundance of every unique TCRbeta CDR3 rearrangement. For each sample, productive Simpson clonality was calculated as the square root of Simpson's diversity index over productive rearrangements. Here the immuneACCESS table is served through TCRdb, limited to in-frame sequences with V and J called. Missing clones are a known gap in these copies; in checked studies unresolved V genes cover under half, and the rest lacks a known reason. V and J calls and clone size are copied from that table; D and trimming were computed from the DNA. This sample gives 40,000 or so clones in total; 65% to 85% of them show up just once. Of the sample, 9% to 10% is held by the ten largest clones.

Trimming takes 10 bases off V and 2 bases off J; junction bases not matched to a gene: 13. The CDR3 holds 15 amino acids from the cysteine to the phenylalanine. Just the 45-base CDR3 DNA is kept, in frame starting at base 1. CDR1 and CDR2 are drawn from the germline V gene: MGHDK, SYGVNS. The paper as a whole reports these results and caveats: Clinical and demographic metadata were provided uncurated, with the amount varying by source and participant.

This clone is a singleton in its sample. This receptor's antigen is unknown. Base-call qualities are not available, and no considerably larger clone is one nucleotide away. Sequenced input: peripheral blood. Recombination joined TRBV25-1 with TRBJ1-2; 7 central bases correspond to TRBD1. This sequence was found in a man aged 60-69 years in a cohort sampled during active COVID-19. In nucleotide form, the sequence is TGTGCCACCCAAGTTAGGCAGGGGGACAACTATGGCTACACCTTC. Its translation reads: CATQVRQGDNYGYTF.